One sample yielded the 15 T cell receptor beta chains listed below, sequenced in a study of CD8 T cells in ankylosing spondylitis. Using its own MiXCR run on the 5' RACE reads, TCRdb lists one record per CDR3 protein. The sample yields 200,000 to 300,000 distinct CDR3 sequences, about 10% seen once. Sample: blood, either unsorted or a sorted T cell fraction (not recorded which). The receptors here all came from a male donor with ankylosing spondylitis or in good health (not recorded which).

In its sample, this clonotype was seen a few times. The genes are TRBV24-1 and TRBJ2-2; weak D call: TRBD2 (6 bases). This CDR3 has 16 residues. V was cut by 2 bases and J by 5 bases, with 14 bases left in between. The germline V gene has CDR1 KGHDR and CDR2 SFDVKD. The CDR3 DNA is TGTGCCACCAGTGATTCCGGTCGGGGGTGGACCGGGGAGCTGTTTTTT. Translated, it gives CATSDSGRGWTGELFF.

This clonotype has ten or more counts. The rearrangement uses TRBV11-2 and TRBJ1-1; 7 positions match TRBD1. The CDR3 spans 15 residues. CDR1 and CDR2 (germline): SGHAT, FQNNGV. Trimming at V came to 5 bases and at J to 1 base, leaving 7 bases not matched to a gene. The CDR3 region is CASSLHSGGNTEAFF. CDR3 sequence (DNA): TGTGCCAGCAGCCTTCACTCAGGGGGGAACACTGAAGCTTTCTTT. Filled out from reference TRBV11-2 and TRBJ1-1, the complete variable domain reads EAGVAQSPRYKIIEKRQSVAFWCNPISGHATLYWYQQILGQGPKLLIQFQNNGVVDDSQLPKDRFSAERLKGVDSTLKIQPAKLEDSAVYLCASSLHSGGNTEAFFGQGTRLTVV.

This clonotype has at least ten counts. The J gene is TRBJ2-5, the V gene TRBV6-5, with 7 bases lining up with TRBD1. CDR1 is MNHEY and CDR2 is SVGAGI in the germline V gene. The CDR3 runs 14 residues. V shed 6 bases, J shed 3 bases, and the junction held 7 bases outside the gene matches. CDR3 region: CASRGRGGEETQYF. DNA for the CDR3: TGTGCCAGCAGAGGCCGAGGGGGCGAAGAGACCCAGTACTTC.

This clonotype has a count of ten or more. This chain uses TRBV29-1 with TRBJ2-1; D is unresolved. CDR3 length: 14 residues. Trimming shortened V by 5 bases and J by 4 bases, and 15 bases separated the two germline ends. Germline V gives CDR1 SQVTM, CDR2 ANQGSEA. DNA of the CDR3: TGCAGCGTTCAGGCCGGAATTGAGTACAATGAGCAGTTCTTC. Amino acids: CSVQAGIEYNEQFF.

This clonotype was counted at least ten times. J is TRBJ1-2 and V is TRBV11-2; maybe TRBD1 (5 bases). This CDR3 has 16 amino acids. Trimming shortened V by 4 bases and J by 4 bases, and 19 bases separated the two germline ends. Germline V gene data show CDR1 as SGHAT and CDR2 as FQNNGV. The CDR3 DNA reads TGTGCCAGCAGCTCTACCTGGACCGGGACTGGCTATGGCTACACCTTC. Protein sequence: CASSSTWTGTGYGYTF.

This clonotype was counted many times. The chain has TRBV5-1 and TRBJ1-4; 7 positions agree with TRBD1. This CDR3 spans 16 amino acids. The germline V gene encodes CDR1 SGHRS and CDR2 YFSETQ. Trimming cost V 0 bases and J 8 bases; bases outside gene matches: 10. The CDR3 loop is CASSLAGGGSGEKLFF. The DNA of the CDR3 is TGCGCCAGCAGCTTGGCCGGAGGGGGCTCGGGAGAAAAACTGTTTTTT. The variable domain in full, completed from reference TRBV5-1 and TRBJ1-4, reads KAGVTQTPRYLIKTRGQQVTLSCSPISGHRSVSWYQQTPGQGLQFLFEYFSETQRNKGNFPGRFSGRQFSNSRSEMNVSTLELGDSALYLCASSLAGGGSGEKLFFGSGTQLSVL.

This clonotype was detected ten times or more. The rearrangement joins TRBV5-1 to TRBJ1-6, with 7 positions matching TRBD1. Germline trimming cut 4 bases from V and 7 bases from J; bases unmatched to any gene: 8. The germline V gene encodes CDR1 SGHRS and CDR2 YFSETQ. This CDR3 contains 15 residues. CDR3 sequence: CASSRDRAGNSPLHF. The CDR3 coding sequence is TGCGCCAGCAGCCGCGACAGGGCAGGGAATTCACCCCTCCACTTT.

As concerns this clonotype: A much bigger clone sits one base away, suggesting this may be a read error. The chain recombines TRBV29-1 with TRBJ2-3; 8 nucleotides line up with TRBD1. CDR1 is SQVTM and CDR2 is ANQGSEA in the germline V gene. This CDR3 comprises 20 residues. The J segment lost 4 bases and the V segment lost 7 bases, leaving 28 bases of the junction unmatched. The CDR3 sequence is CSDQGAGHLCWSFPADTQYF. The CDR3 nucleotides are TGCAGCGATCAGGGGGCGGGACATCTCTGTTGGTCTTTCCCCGCAGATACGCAGTATTTT.

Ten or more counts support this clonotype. The CDR3, as DNA: TGCGCCAGCAGCACGGGGACAGTCACTGAAGCTTTCTTT. Encoded protein: CASSTGTVTEAFF. The V gene is TRBV5-1, the J gene TRBJ1-1; 7 bases match TRBD1. There are 13 residues in the CDR3. V lost 4 bases to trimming and J lost 4 bases; unmatched junction nucleotides: 4. The germline CDR1 and CDR2 sequences are SGHRS and YFSETQ.

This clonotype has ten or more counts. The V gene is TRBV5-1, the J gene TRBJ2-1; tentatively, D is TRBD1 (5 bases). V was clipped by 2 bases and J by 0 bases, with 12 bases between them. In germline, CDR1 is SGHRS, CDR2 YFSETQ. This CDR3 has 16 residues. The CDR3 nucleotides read TGCGCCAGCAGCTTCCAGGGTGGCGGCTCCTACAATGAGCAGTTCTTC. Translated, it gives CASSFQGGGSYNEQFF.

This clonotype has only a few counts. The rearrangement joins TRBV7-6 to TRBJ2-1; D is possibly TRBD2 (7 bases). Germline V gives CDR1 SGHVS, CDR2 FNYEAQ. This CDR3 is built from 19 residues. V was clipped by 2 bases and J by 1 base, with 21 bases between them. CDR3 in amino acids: CASSLLSGWGGGSYNEQFF. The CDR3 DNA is TGTGCCAGCAGCTTACTGTCCGGTTGGGGAGGGGGATCCTACAATGAGCAGTTCTTC. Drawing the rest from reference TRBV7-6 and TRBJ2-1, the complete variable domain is GAGVSQSPRYKVTKRGQDVALRCDPISGHVSLYWYRQALGQGPEFLTYFNYEAQQDKSGLPNDRFSAERPEGSISTLTIQRTEQRDSAMYRCASSLLSGWGGGSYNEQFFGPGTRLTVL.

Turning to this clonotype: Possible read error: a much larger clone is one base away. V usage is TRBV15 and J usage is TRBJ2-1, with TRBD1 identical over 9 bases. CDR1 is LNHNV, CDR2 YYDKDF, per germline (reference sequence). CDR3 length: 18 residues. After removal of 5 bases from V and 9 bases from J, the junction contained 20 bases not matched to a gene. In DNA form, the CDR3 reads TGTGCCACCAGCGCACTGACGCCGGGACAGGGCATATATATTGAGCAGTTCTTC. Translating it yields CATSALTPGQGIYIEQFF.

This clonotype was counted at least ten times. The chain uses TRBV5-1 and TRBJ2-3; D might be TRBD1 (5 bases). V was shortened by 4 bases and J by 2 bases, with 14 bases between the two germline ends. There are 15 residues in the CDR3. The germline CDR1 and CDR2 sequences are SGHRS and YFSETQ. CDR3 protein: CASSPDGHVTDTQYF. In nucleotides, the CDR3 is TGCGCCAGCAGCCCCGACGGACATGTCACAGATACGCAGTATTTT.

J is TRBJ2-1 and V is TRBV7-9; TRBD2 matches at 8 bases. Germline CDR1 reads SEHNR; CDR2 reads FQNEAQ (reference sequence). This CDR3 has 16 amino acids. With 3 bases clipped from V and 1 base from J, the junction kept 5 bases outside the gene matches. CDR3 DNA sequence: TGTGCCAGCAGCTTCGGGGGGGCGTGGTCCTACAATGAGCAGTTCTTC. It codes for CASSFGGAWSYNEQFF. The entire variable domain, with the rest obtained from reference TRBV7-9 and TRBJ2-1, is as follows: DTGVSQNPRHKITKRGQNVTFRCDPISEHNRLYWYRQTLGQGPEFLTYFQNEAQLEKSRLLSDRFSAERPKGSFSTLEIQRTEQGDSAMYLCASSFGGAWSYNEQFFGPGTRLTVL.

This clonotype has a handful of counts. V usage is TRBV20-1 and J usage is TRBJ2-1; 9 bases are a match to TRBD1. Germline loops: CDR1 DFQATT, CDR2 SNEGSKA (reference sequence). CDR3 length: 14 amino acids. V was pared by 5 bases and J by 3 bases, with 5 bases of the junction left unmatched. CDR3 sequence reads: CSAYSGQGYNEQFF. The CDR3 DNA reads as TGCAGTGCTTACTCGGGACAGGGCTACAATGAGCAGTTCTTC.